Below are 19 T cell receptor beta chains sequenced from a single sample in a study of T-cell memory formation after mild COVID-19. From the 5' RACE reads, TCRdb called clonotypes with MiXCR, one entry per CDR3 protein. The table lists about 430,000 distinct CDR3 sequences, 20% to 25% of them singletons, with 7.5% to 10% in the top ten. The sequencing input was PBMCs or a T cell subset sorted from them (not recorded which). The receptors shown here come from an adult woman who had mild COVID-19 (a few samples of this study predate the infection). Cell type and time point are not known.

This clonotype was observed a handful of times. This chain links TRBV4-2 with TRBJ2-3; TRBD2 matches at 10 bases. Looked up from germline, CDR1 is LGHNA and CDR2 is YNFKEQ. With V trimmed by 4 bases and J by 12 bases, 19 bases remained unmatched. The length of the CDR3 is 17 residues. This CDR3 reads CASSPDSAGGPGVIQYF. The CDR3 DNA reads as TGTGCCAGCAGCCCCGACTCAGCGGGGGGGCCGGGTGTCATCCAGTATTTT.

This clonotype appeared a few times. The rearrangement joins TRBV19 to TRBJ2-2, with 8 bases lining up with TRBD1. The V gene's germline CDR1 is LNHDA and CDR2 SQIVND (reference sequence). The CDR3 has 16 amino acids. V shed 2 bases, J shed 4 bases, and the junction held 6 bases outside the gene matches. CDR3 DNA sequence: TGTGCCAGTAGTATATTTCGGGGACAGGCCACCGGGGAGCTGTTTTTT. Protein sequence: CASSIFRGQATGELFF.

In this sample, this clonotype turned up many times. The V call is TRBV7-6, the J call TRBJ2-3; maybe TRBD2 (5 bases). Germline values: CDR1 SGHVS, CDR2 FNYEAQ. This CDR3 spans 15 amino acids. V lost 3 bases, J lost 1 base, and 11 bases lay in between. Here the CDR3 reads CASSLASPGTDTQYF. CDR3 DNA sequence: TGTGCCAGCAGCTTGGCTAGCCCCGGCACAGATACGCAGTATTTT.

The chain recombines TRBV3-1 with TRBJ2-3, with 12 bases identical to TRBD2. CDR1 and CDR2 from the germline V gene are LGHDT and YNNKEL (reference sequence). V was pared by 6 bases and J by 5 bases, with 12 bases of the junction left unmatched. The CDR3 is 17 amino acids. This chain's CDR3 is CASSDQRLAGAGDTQYF. CDR3 bases: TGTGCCAGCAGTGACCAGAGACTAGCGGGGGCCGGAGATACGCAGTATTTT.

The sample holds a few counts of this clonotype. The chain couples TRBV7-6 to TRBJ1-2, with D uncertain. V lost 0 bases, J lost 8 bases, and 16 bases lay in between. The V gene's germline CDR1 is SGHVS and CDR2 FNYEAQ. CDR3 length: 15 amino acids. The chain's CDR3 is CASSLAPVDVLGYTF. CDR3 nucleotide sequence: TGTGCCAGCAGCTTAGCCCCGGTGGACGTCCTGGGCTACACCTTC.

This clonotype has a handful of counts. The chain links TRBV12-3 or TRBV12-4 to TRBJ1-1; D may be TRBD1 (5 bases). The germline V and J ends were trimmed by 3 bases and 1 base, with 9 bases remaining between them. The CDR3 covers 14 residues. This CDR3 is CASSFQGKNTEAFF. The DNA for the CDR3 is TGTGCCAGCAGTTTCCAGGGAAAGAACACTGAAGCTTTCTTT.

In DNA form, the CDR3 reads TGTGCCAGCAGCAGGACTAGCGTAGCGACAGATACGCAGTATTTT. It codes for CASSRTSVATDTQYF. J is TRBJ2-3 and V is TRBV11-3, with TRBD2 identical over 9 bases. The CDR3 extends over 15 amino acids. Germline V CDR1 and CDR2: SGHNT, YENEEA. Trimming cost V 5 bases and J 3 bases; bases outside gene matches: 6. The full variable domain, its missing parts supplied by reference TRBV11-3 and TRBJ2-3, is EAGVVQSPRYKIIEKKQPVAFWCNPISGHNTLYWYLQNLGQGPELLIRYENEEAVDDSQLPKDRFSAERLKGVDSTLKIQPAELGDSAVYLCASSRTSVATDTQYFGPGTRLTVL.

The chain has TRBV6-5 and TRBJ1-1; tentative D call: TRBD1 (6 bases). This CDR3 has 15 amino acids. Trimming stripped 5 bases from V and 0 bases from J, with 13 bases between. The germline CDR1 and CDR2 sequences are MNHEY and SVGAGI. CDR3 amino acids: CASSPPDSMNTEAFF. In nucleotides, the CDR3 is TGTGCCAGCAGTCCTCCGGACAGCATGAACACTGAAGCTTTCTTT.

In nucleotides, the CDR3 is TGTGCCAGCAGCCCCCCGGAAAGCTCTGAGCAGTACTTC. Protein product: CASSPPESSEQYF. J is TRBJ2-7 and V is TRBV4-2; D uncertain. The CDR3 loop spans 13 amino acids. Trimming shortened V by 4 bases and J by 7 bases, and 14 bases separated the two germline ends. Germline CDR1 LGHNA, CDR2 YNFKEQ.

This clonotype was observed at least ten times. J is TRBJ1-1 and V is TRBV12-3 or TRBV12-4; 8 bases match TRBD1. V trimming: 7 bases; J trimming: 4 bases; junction bases outside the gene matches: 5. This CDR3 is built from 13 residues. The CDR3 nucleotides read TGTGCCAGCACCTTAACAGGGGGCACTGAAGCTTTCTTT. It encodes CASTLTGGTEAFF.

This clonotype has only a few counts. V usage is TRBV6-1 and J usage is TRBJ1-2; perhaps TRBD1 as D (6 bases). The V gene lost 6 bases and the J gene lost 0 bases, with 11 bases spanning the gap. Per the germline V gene, CDR1 is MNHNS and CDR2 is SASEGT. There are 14 residues in the CDR3. The chain's CDR3 is CASRGAVANYGYTF. The CDR3 region has the DNA TGTGCCAGCAGGGGGGCGGTGGCTAACTATGGCTACACCTTC.

This clonotype was counted a few times. The genes are TRBV12-3 or TRBV12-4 and TRBJ2-1; 8 bases align to TRBD2. CDR3 length: 16 residues. V lost 5 bases, J lost 7 bases, and 13 bases stayed unmatched. CDR3 amino acids: CASSPLWREAGNEQFF. The CDR3 nucleotides are TGTGCCAGCAGTCCTCTCTGGCGGGAGGCGGGGAATGAGCAGTTCTTC.

This clonotype was seen a few times. The chain is built from TRBV24-1 and TRBJ2-1; D ambiguous. Germline V gives CDR1 KGHDR, CDR2 SFDVKD. V was clipped by 4 bases and J by 9 bases, with 12 bases between them. This CDR3 spans 13 amino acids. This CDR3 reads CATSDPTSGEQFF. Written as DNA, the CDR3 is TGTGCCACCAGTGACCCCACCTCGGGTGAGCAGTTCTTC.

This clonotype appeared a few times. The V and J genes are TRBV20-1 and TRBJ2-4, with TRBD1 identical over 7 bases. Germline loops: CDR1 DFQATT, CDR2 SNEGSKA (reference sequence). CDR3 length: 16 residues. The J segment lost 2 bases and the V segment lost 4 bases, leaving 11 bases of the junction unmatched. CDR3 sequence reads: CSAIPGIQGTKNIQYF. The DNA of the CDR3 is TGCAGTGCTATCCCGGGTATACAGGGGACCAAAAACATTCAGTACTTC.

The chain combines TRBV29-1 with TRBJ2-5, with 10 bases identical to TRBD1. CDR1 and CDR2 from the germline V gene are SQVTM and ANQGSEA. The V gene end was trimmed by 7 bases and the J gene end by 2 bases; junction bases not matched to a gene: 4. The CDR3 runs 13 residues. The CDR3 coding sequence is TGCAGCGGGAGGACAGGGGGGCAAGAGACCCAGTACTTC. It specifies CSGRTGGQETQYF.

This clonotype was seen a few times. This rearrangement joins TRBV5-1 to TRBJ2-1; the D is unclear. Germline values: CDR1 SGHRS, CDR2 YFSETQ. Trimming took 4 bases from V and 3 from J, leaving 14 bases between them. The CDR3 has 15 residues. The CDR3 DNA reads as TGCGCCAGCAGCCCCGGTTGGCCCTTCTACAATGAGCAGTTCTTC. Translation gives CASSPGWPFYNEQFF.

This clonotype was picked up a small number of times. This chain joins TRBV19 and TRBJ2-7; 9 nucleotides agree with TRBD1. Trimming at V came to 6 bases and at J to 5 bases, leaving 5 bases not matched to a gene. Germline lookup yields CDR1 LNHDA and CDR2 SQIVND (reference sequence). This CDR3 comprises 13 residues. The CDR3 loop is CASSLDRGDEQYF. The DNA of the CDR3 is TGTGCCAGTAGCTTGGACAGGGGCGACGAGCAGTACTTC.

This clonotype occurred a few times. V gene TRBV5-1 combines with J gene TRBJ2-2; 13 bases match TRBD2. CDR3 length: 16 amino acids. Per the germline V gene, CDR1 is SGHRS and CDR2 is YFSETQ. V shed 4 bases and J 7 bases; nucleotides not matched to a gene: 7. The CDR3 spells CASSPTSGGAVGELFF. The CDR3 coding sequence is TGCGCCAGCAGCCCAACTAGCGGGGGGGCCGTCGGGGAGCTGTTTTTT.

This clonotype was detected a few times. Here the CDR3 DNA reads TGTGCCAGCAGCCAACACAGGGGTGACGACGAGCAGTACTTC. Its protein product is CASSQHRGDDEQYF. The chain employs TRBV4-2 and TRBJ2-7; TRBD1 matches at 7 bases. The CDR3 has 14 amino acids. Germline V CDR1 and CDR2: LGHNA, YNFKEQ. The trim removed 2 bases at V and 5 bases at J, leaving 6 bases unmatched.